The clone carrying this TCR beta chain has a count of ten or more. Its antigen is still unknown. The data are from a study of T-cell reconstitution after alpha-beta-depleted transplantation in children. Study-level findings and limits: T-cell counts and diversity were attributed mostly to newly produced T cells one year after transplant. At around two months after transplant, the alpha-beta T cells were reportedly derived from several hundred expanded clones that came from non-depleted graft cells. Surviving recipient T cells and thymic progenitors produced the high day-60 TCRbeta diversity seen in some patients.

The authors prepared the TCRbeta library with unique molecular identifiers. TCRdb re-analysed the PCR reads in MiXCR, keeping a single row per CDR3 protein. Here the sample spans about 70,000 distinct CDR3 sequences, under 13% being singletons. This CDR3 contains 17 residues. V was pared by 3 bases and J by 1 base, with 6 bases of the junction left unmatched. Germline values: CDR1 SGHTA, CDR2 FQGNSA. Sample: PBMCs, taken before TCRalphabeta/CD19-depleted stem cell transplant. This chain links TRBV7-2 with TRBJ2-7; TRBD2 matches 13 bases. This receptor was obtained from a boy younger than 18 with acute myeloid leukemia, due to receive a stem cell transplant. The CDR3 loop reads CASSLGTSGAFSYEQYF. DNA for the CDR3: TGTGCCAGCAGCTTGGGGACTAGCGGGGCATTTTCCTACGAGCAGTACTTC.